Below, 7 T cell receptor beta chains from the same sample are listed, as sequenced in a study of blood T cells in healthy people across ages. The use of a sample-barcoded 5' primer and a J-beta primer mix characterized a second PCR of roughly 7 to 11 cycles. TCRdb itself ran the 5' RACE reads through MiXCR, one entry per CDR3 protein. The table has 1.5 million to 2 million distinct CDR3 sequences, 49% seen once; the top ten hold 2.1%. The specimen sequenced was blood. All receptors come from a woman between 40 and 50 years old in good health.

The rearrangement links TRBV6-1 to TRBJ2-6, with 10 bases matching TRBD1. In germline, CDR1 is MNHNS, CDR2 SASEGT. The CDR3 is 19 residues long. V lost 6 bases to trimming and J lost 2 bases; unmatched junction nucleotides: 13. CDR3 in DNA: TGTGCCAGCAGCCACAAGACAGGGGGCGCGGTTACTGGGGCCAACGTCCTGACTTTC. Encoded protein: CASSHKTGGAVTGANVLTF.

The rearrangement joins TRBV14 to TRBJ2-1; possibly TRBD2 for D (5 bases). Germline loops: CDR1 SGHDN, CDR2 FVKESK. Trimming stripped 4 bases from V and 9 bases from J, with 10 bases between. The CDR3 has 12 amino acids. The CDR3: CASSPTRGEQFF. DNA of the CDR3: TGTGCCAGCAGCCCGACTCGGGGTGAGCAGTTCTTC.

J is TRBJ2-5 and V is TRBV27; TRBD1 aligns across 9 bases. The CDR3 consists of 15 residues. The V and J ends lost 5 bases and 3 bases, in that order; junction bases with no gene match: 7. In germline, CDR1 is MNHEY, CDR2 SMNVEV (reference sequence). The CDR3 loop reads CASSGQGPPKETQYF. CDR3 bases: TGTGCCAGCAGTGGACAGGGGCCACCGAAAGAGACCCAGTACTTC.

The J gene is TRBJ2-1, the V gene TRBV13; 8 nucleotides match TRBD2. The trim removed 0 bases at V and 4 bases at J, leaving 5 bases unmatched. CDR3 length: 16 amino acids. Germline V gene data show CDR1 as PRHDT and CDR2 as FYEKMQ (reference sequence). DNA for the CDR3: TGTGCCAGCAGCTTAGGTCCGGCGGGGGGTTACAATGAGCAGTTCTTC. As protein: CASSLGPAGGYNEQFF.

This clonotype turned up a few times. V gene TRBV12-3 or TRBV12-4 combines with J gene TRBJ2-4; 11 bases are a match to TRBD2. J gave up 8 bases and V 1 base, and 7 bases lay outside the gene matches. This CDR3 comprises 16 residues. This chain's CDR3 is CASSLGQTSGEDIQYF. CDR3 in DNA: TGTGCCAGCAGTTTAGGACAGACTAGCGGGGAGGACATTCAGTACTTC.

This clonotype was observed a few times. The gene calls are TRBV3-1 and TRBJ2-1, with 8 nucleotides matching TRBD2. Germline loops: CDR1 LGHDT, CDR2 YNNKEL (reference sequence). The CDR3 totals 13 residues. After removal of 1 base from V and 9 bases from J, the junction contained 2 bases not matched to a gene. In DNA, the CDR3 is TGTGCCAGCAGCCAAGGTCGGGAGGGTGAGCAGTTCTTC. Translation gives CASSQGREGEQFF.

Of note for this clonotype: The junction departs from the called germline gene at one end, perhaps through a read error. The chain combines TRBV20-1 with TRBJ2-3; maybe TRBD2 (5 bases). The germline V gene encodes CDR1 DFQATT and CDR2 SNEGSKA (reference sequence). The CDR3 runs 14 residues. The CDR3 DNA is TGCAGTGCTAGAAGGACTGAGGGCACAGATACGAAGTATTTT. Protein product: CSARRTEGTDTKYF.